The 8 T cell receptor beta chains listed next were all sequenced from one sample in a study of cytomegalovirus exposure and HLA in healthy donors (dated by TCRdb to between 2016 and 2019). The method was the immunoSEQ multiplex PCR assay. For the multiplex PCR, a mixture combining 60 forward primers for TCR Vbeta segments and 13 reverse primers for TCR Jbeta segments was used. Here the immuneACCESS table is served through TCRdb, limited to in-frame sequences with V and J called. Missing clones are a known gap in these copies; in checked studies unresolved V genes cover under half, and the rest lacks a known reason. The sample's records list 95,000 to 110,000 clones. About 3.5% of the sample goes to the ten largest clones. Material for sequencing was PBMCs. Every receptor here comes from a man aged 40-50 years in good health and CMV-seronegative.

The V and J genes are TRBV29-1 and TRBJ1-3, with D perhaps matching TRBD1 (5 bases). Per germline, CDR1 SQVTM and CDR2 ANQGSEA. Deletions cut 4 bases from V and 0 bases from J, with 13 bases between. The CDR3 consists of 15 residues. CDR3 in amino acids: CSVAVPRVSGNTIYF. As DNA, the CDR3 is TGCAGCGTTGCAGTACCCAGGGTCTCTGGAAACACCATATATTTT.

The chain has TRBV28 and TRBJ1-5, with D possibly TRBD1 on 6 matching bases. This CDR3 has 14 amino acids. The germline V and J ends were trimmed by 5 bases and 11 bases, with 19 bases remaining between them. In germline, CDR1 is MDHEN, CDR2 SYDVKM. The CDR3 DNA reads TGTGCCAGCAGTACACGCCAGGGGATGTTGTCCCAGCATTTT. This codes for CASSTRQGMLSQHF.

The rearrangement links TRBV5-6 to TRBJ1-2; TRBD1 agrees at 7 bases. The CDR3 covers 13 residues. V was clipped by 0 bases and J by 4 bases; unmatched bases: 0. CDR1 and CDR2 (germline): SGHDT, YYEEEE. For the CDR3, the DNA is TGTGCCAGCAGCTTGGAGGGGGCCTATGGCTACACCTTC. Protein: CASSLEGAYGYTF.

The chain joins TRBV2 to TRBJ1-1, with D tentatively TRBD1 (5 bases). The V and J ends lost 6 bases and 2 bases respectively, with 13 bases between them. Looked up from germline, CDR1 is SNHLY and CDR2 is FYNNEI. The CDR3 length is 14 residues. The CDR3 DNA follows: TGTGCCAGCAGACTCCGACAGACCAACACTGAAGCTTTCTTT. This codes for CASRLRQTNTEAFF.

This chain uses TRBV7-9 with TRBJ1-1, with D hard to call. V shed 10 bases and J shed 6 bases, with 12 bases lying between them. The CDR3 is 11 amino acids. CDR1 is SEHNR, CDR2 FQNEAQ, per germline (reference sequence). The CDR3 loop is CATLRVAEAFF. CDR3 sequence (DNA): TGTGCCACCCTCCGAGTGGCTGAAGCTTTCTTT.

The chain uses TRBV7-2 and TRBJ2-2, with D possibly TRBD1 on 6 matching bases. This CDR3 comprises 14 residues. The germline V gene encodes CDR1 SGHTA and CDR2 FQGNSA. V shed 4 bases and J shed 0 bases, with 6 bases lying between them. CDR3 protein: CASSWTANTGELFF. The CDR3 coding sequence is TGTGCCAGCAGCTGGACAGCGAACACCGGGGAGCTGTTTTTT.

In nucleotides, the CDR3 is TGTGCCAGCAGTCCCACAGGGGTGGATAATGAAAAACTGTTTTTT. Protein product: CASSPTGVDNEKLFF. The J gene is TRBJ1-4, the V gene TRBV6-6; 7 nucleotides line up with TRBD1. The CDR3 sequence is 15 residues long. V was clipped by 5 bases and J by 4 bases; unmatched bases: 7. The V gene's germline CDR1 is MNHNY and CDR2 SVGAGI (reference sequence).

The chain couples TRBV30 to TRBJ2-5; maybe TRBD2 (5 bases). Trimming removed 2 bases at V and 11 bases at J, with 21 bases between. Germline V gene sequence: CDR1 GTSNPN, CDR2 SVGIG (reference sequence). This CDR3 spans 14 amino acids. CDR3 sequence: CAWSPRAVIMKQYF. CDR3 DNA: TGTGCCTGGAGTCCGAGGGCAGTGATAATGAAGCAGTACTTC.